The 5 T cell receptor beta chains reported below all come from one sample, sequenced in a study of cytomegalovirus exposure and HLA in healthy donors. Primers included in the PCR were 60 Vbeta and 13 Jbeta primers. The method was immunoSEQ multiplex PCR; TCRdb's version includes in-frame clones alone and lacks a portion of them. The sample holds tens of thousands of clones. Sequenced sample: PBMCs. The receptor set was obtained from a male donor in good health and CMV-seropositive.

J is TRBJ2-7 and V is TRBV28, with TRBD2 matching over 9 bases. The J segment lost 7 bases and the V segment lost 6 bases, leaving 16 bases of the junction unmatched. Germline V CDR1 and CDR2: MDHEN, SYDVKM. The CDR3 totals 16 residues. In nucleotides, the CDR3 is TGTGCCAGCAGCCACCCCGGGGGGGCGGGAGGGGGGGAGCAGTACTTC. Translated: CASSHPGGAGGGEQYF.

The V call is TRBV30, the J call TRBJ1-1; 8 positions agree with TRBD1. J gave up 4 bases and V 2 bases, and 12 bases lay outside the gene matches. The CDR3 spans 16 residues. Looked up from germline, CDR1 is GTSNPN and CDR2 is SVGIG (reference sequence). In DNA form, the CDR3 reads TGTGCCTGGAGTCAGCCCCACAGGGGGTTCCTCACTGAAGCTTTCTTT. It codes for CAWSQPHRGFLTEAFF.

This chain uses TRBV2 with TRBJ1-2; TRBD1 matches 8 bases. The J segment lost 7 bases and the V segment lost 4 bases, leaving 5 bases of the junction unmatched. This CDR3 region has 13 residues. Germline loops: CDR1 SNHLY, CDR2 FYNNEI. CDR3: CASSVDRASGYTF. CDR3 bases: TGTGCCAGCAGTGTGGACAGGGCGAGTGGCTACACCTTC.

A word on this clone: One end of the junction varies from germline; a read error may be responsible. The chain is built from TRBV30 and TRBJ1-5; D is unclear. The germline V gene encodes CDR1 GTSNPN and CDR2 SVGIG (reference sequence). The CDR3 contains 15 residues. The CDR3 is CAGSAIGRTNQPQHF. The CDR3 nucleotides read TGTGCCGGGAGTGCCATTGGCCGAACGAACCAGCCCCAGCATTTT.

The chain couples TRBV7-3 to TRBJ1-1; a weak D match, TRBD1 (5 bases). V lost 8 bases to trimming and J lost 4 bases, with 14 bases between them. Germline CDR1 is SGHTA and CDR2 is FQGTGA. This CDR3 has 13 amino acids. Here the CDR3 DNA reads TGTGCCAGCGCACTCAGGGAAGGCACTGAAGCTTTCTTT. It translates to CASALREGTEAFF.